This TCR beta chain was found in a study of identical twins. The donor group consisted entirely of healthy Caucasians. A single record per CDR3 protein comes from TCRdb applying MiXCR to the 5' RACE reads. In the table there are 450,000 to 650,000 distinct CDR3 sequences, around 15% of which are singletons. Germline lookup yields CDR1 SQVTM and CDR2 ANQGSEA. This CDR3 region has 12 residues. V was pared by 3 bases and J by 6 bases, with 11 bases between. This sample was also put to use in a study of yellow fever vaccine responses in identical twins.

The clonotype comes from a woman aged 18-30 years in good health. J is TRBJ1-1 and V is TRBV29-1; D is uncertain. The sample comprised CD4+ T cells sorted from blood. This chain's CDR3 is CSVETWVPEAFF. The CDR3 DNA sequence: TGCAGCGTTGAGACTTGGGTCCCTGAAGCTTTCTTT.